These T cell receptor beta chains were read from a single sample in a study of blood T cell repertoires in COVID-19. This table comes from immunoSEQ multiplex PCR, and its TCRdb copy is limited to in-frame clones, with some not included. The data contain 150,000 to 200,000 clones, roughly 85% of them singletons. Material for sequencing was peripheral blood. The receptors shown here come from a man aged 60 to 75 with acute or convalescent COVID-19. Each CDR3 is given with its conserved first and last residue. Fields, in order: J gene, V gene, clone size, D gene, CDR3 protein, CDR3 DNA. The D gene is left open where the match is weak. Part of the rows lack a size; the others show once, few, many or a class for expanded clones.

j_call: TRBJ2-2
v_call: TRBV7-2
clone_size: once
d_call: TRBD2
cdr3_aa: CASSFPGLRTGELFF
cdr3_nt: TGTGCCAGCAGCTTTCCGGGACTACGCACCGGGGAGCTGTTTTTT

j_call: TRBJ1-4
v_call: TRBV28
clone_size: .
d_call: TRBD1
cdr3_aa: CASSLGTGEWADEKLFF
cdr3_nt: TGTGCCAGCAGTTTAGGGACAGGGGAGTGGGCGGATGAAAAACTGTTTTTT

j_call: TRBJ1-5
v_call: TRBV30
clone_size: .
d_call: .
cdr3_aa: CAWSSRQINQPQHF
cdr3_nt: TGTGCCTGGAGCTCGAGGCAGATCAATCAGCCCCAGCATTTT

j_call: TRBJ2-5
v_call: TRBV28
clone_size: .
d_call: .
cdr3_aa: CASSPGNQETQYF
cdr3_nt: TGTGCCAGCAGTCCCGGGAACCAAGAGACCCAGTACTTC

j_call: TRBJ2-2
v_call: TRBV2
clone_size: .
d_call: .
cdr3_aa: CASKRGQNTGELFF
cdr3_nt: TGTGCCAGCAAGAGGGGACAGAACACCGGGGAGCTGTTTTTT

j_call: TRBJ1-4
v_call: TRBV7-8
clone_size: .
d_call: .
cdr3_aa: CASSLAGHWKKLFF
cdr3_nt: TGTGCCAGCAGCTTGGCAGGTCATTGGAAAAAACTGTTTTTT

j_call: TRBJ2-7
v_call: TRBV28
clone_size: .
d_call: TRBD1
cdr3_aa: CASTGTGLFYEQYF
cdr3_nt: TGTGCCAGCACGGGGACAGGACTTTTTTACGAGCAGTACTTC

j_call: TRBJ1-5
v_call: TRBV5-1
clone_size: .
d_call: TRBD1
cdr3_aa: CASRPGTGENQPQHF
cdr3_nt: TGCGCCAGCAGGCCCGGGACAGGGGAGAATCAGCCCCAGCATTTT

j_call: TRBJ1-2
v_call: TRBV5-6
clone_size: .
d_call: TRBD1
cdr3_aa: CASSRGQGIGYGYTF
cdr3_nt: TGTGCCAGCAGTAGGGGACAGGGAATAGGGTATGGCTACACCTTC

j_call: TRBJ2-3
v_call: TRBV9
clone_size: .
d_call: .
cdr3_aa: CASSVTSMTTDTQYF
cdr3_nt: TGTGCCAGCAGCGTAACTAGTATGACCACAGATACGCAGTATTTT

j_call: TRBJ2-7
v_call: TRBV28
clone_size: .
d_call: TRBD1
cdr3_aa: CASSRQGAYSYEQYF
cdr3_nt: TGTGCCAGCAGCCGACAGGGCGCCTACTCCTACGAGCAGTACTTC

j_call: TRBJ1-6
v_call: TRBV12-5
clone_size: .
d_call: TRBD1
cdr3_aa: CASGFAATGRNSPLHF
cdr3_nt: TGTGCTAGTGGTTTTGCGGCGACAGGGAGGAATTCACCCCTCCACTTT

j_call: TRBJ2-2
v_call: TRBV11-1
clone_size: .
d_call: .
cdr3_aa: CASLRRAAYTGELFF
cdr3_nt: TGTGCCAGCTTAAGGAGGGCAGCTTACACCGGGGAGCTGTTTTTT

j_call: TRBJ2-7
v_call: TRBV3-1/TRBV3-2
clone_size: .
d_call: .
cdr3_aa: CASSLAPVGEQYF
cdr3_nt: TGTGCCAGCAGCTTAGCCCCGGTCGGCGAGCAGTACTTC

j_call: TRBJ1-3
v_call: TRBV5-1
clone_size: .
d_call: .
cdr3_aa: CASSGERGNTIYF
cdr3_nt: TGCGCCAGCAGTGGAGAAAGAGGAAACACCATATATTTT

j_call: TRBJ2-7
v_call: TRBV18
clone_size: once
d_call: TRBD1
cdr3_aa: CASSFDRDVTYEQYF
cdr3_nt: TGTGCCAGCTCATTTGACAGGGATGTTACCTACGAGCAGTACTTC

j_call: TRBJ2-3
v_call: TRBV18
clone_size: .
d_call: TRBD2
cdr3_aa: CASSRLAGGPSDTQYF
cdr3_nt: TGTGCCAGCTCACGTTTAGCGGGAGGGCCCTCAGATACGCAGTATTTT

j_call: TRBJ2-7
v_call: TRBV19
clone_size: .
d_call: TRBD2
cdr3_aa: CASSRRLAGGGEQYF
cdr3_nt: TGTGCCAGTAGTCGCCGACTAGCGGGAGGGGGCGAGCAGTACTTC

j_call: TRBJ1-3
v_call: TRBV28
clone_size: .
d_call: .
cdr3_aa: CASSPLGGAGNTIYF
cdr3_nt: TGTGCCAGCAGCCCCCTAGGAGGGGCGGGAAACACCATATATTTT

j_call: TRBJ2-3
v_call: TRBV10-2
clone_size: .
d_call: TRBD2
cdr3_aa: CASRSGSGDTQYF
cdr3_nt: TGCGCCAGCCGAAGCGGGAGCGGAGATACGCAGTATTTT

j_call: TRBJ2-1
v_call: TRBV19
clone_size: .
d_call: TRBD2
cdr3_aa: CASRGLAANEQFF
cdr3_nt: TGTGCCAGTAGAGGACTAGCGGCAAATGAGCAGTTCTTC

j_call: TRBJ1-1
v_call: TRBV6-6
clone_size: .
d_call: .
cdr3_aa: CASSYSIGGGGTEAFF
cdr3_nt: TGTGCCAGCAGTTACTCGATCGGGGGGGGAGGGACTGAAGCTTTCTTT

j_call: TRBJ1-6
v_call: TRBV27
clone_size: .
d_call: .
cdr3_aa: CASSPGSSYNSPLHF
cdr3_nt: TGTGCCAGCAGCCCGGGGAGCTCCTATAATTCACCCCTCCACTTT

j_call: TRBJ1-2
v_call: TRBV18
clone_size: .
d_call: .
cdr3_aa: CASSPREVDYGYTF
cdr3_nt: TGTGCCAGCTCACCACGGGAGGTAGACTATGGCTACACCTTC

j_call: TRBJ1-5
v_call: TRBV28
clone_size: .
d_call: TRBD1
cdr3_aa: CASSPGQGNQPQHF
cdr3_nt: TGTGCCAGCAGTCCGGGACAGGGGAATCAGCCCCAGCATTTT

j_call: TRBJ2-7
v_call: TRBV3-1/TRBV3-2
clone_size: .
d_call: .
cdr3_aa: CASSLSSYEQYF
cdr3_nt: TGTGCCAGCAGCCTTTCCAGTTACGAGCAGTACTTC

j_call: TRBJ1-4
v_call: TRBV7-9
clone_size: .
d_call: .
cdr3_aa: CASSSQGANEKLFF
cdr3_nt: TGTGCCAGCAGCTCACAGGGCGCTAATGAAAAACTGTTTTTT

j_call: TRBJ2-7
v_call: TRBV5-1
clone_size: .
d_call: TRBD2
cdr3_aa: CASSGTSVFHF
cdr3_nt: TGCGCCAGCAGCGGGACTAGCGTCTTCCACTTC